This TCR beta chain was profiled in a study of blood T cell repertoires in COVID-19. TCRdb's table, derived via immunoSEQ multiplex PCR, lists solely in-frame clones and lacks some. The sample yields around 50,000 clones, approximately 87% seen once. The CDR3 is made up of 14 amino acids. The V and J ends lost 6 bases and 5 bases, in that order; junction bases with no gene match: 5. Germline V gives CDR1 MNHNY, CDR2 SVGAGI (reference sequence). This TCR came from a middle-aged man with active COVID-19. The sequenced material came from peripheral blood. This chain uses TRBV6-6 with TRBJ2-5, with TRBD1 matching 11 bases. As DNA, the CDR3 is TGTGCCAGCAGAGTCCGGGACAGGGGGGAGACCCAGTACTTC. Translation gives CASRVRDRGETQYF.